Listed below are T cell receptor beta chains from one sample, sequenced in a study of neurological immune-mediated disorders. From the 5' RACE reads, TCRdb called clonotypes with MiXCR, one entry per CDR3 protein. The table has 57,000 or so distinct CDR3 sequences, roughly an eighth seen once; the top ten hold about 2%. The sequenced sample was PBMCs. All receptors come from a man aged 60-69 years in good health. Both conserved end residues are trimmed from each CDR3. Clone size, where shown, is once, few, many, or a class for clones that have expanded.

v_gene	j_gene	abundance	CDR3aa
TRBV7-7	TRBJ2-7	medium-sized	ASSPGTDYEQY
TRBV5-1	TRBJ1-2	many	ASSLAPDRGLVSYGYT
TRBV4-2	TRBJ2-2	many	ASLQSTGLSGELF
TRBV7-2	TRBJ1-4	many	ASSPDRAGEKLF
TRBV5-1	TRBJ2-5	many	ASSLGQGSLLQETQY
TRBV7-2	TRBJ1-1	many	ASSPRGGGQAF
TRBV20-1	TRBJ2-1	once	SARVLSGEVNEQF
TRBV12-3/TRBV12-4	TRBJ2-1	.	VSRNNWEQF
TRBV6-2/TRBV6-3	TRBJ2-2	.	ASSYTDDSRREELF
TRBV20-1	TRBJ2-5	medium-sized	SARHRASSGETQY
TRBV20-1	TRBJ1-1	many	SAPKGSMNTEAF
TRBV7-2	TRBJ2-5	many	ASSPAGLGARGETQY
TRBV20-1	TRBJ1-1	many	SASLGSTEAF
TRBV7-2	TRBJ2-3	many	ASSSPRGTQY
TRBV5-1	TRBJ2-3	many	ASSLGGQAYTDTQY
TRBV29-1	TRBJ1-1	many	SVSGQVWMNTEAF
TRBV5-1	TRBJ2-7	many	ASSFPSSYEQY
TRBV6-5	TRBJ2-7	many	ASREDGVSYEQY
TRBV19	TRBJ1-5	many	ASRTGNQPQH
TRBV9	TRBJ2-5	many	ASNGGQGGGETQY
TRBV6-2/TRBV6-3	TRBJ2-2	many	ASSSAQGTHTGELF
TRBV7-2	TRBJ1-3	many	ASSPVTSSGNTIY
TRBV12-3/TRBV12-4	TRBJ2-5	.	TSSQDLLGAAKY
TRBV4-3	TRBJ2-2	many	ASSQTSGGAGELF
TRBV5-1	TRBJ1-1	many	ASSFTGTGGLGTEAF
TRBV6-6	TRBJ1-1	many	ASRARTTGNTEAF
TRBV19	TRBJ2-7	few	ASSMSTNEQY
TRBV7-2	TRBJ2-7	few	ASSLGQGANYEQY
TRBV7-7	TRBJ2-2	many	ASSLENTGELF
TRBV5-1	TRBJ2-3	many	ASSPRTSGSDTQY
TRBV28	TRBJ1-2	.	ASSLTGSGYT
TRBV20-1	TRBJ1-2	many	SARDRAIYGYT
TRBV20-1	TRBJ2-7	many	SAAGTGGYGFYEQY
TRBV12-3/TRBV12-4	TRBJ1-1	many	ASTPRGGVAEAF
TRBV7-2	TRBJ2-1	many	ASSVMGLSYNEQF
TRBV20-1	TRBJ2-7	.	SARVGRGAYEQY
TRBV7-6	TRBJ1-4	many	ASSLGGFNGEKLF
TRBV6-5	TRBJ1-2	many	ASSYSLRGGYT
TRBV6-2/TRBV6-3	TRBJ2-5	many	ASSYYVGETQY
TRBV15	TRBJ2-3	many	ATSIAGGQGTQY
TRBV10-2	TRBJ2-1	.	ASSGTGDFNEQF
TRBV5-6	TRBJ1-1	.	ASSPQGRSTEAF
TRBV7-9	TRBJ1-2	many	ASSPEGRNYGYT
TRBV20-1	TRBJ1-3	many	SAVDLAGGNTIY
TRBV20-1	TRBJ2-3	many	SARQQDRSTDTQY
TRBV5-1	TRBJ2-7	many	ASSPSTTDRAYEQY
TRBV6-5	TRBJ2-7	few	ASSRQGGGSSYEQY
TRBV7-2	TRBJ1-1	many	ASSPFMGGNTEAF
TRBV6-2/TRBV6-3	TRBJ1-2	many	ASSYPGGDGYT
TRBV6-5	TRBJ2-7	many	ASSSDSTYEQY
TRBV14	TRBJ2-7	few	ASSQEVTGVYEQY
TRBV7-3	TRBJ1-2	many	ASSASGDGYT
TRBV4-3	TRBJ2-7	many	ASSQGRTYEQY